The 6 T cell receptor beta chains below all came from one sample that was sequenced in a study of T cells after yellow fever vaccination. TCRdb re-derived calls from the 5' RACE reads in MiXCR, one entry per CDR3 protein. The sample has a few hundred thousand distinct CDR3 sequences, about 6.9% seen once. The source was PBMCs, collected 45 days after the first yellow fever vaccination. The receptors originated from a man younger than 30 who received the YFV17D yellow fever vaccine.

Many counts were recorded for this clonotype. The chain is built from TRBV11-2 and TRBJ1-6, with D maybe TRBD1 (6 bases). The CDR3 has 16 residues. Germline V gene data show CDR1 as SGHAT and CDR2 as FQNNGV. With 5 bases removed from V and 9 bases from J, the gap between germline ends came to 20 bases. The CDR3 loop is CASSPKGEQGSSPLHF. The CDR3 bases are TGTGCCAGCAGCCCGAAGGGTGAACAGGGCAGTTCACCCCTCCACTTT.

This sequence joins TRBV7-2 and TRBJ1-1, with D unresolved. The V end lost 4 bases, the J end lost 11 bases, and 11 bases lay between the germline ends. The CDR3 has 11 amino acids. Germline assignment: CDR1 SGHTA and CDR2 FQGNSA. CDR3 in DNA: TGTGCCAGCAGCTCCGCTAGGACCGCTTTCTTT. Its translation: CASSSARTAFF.

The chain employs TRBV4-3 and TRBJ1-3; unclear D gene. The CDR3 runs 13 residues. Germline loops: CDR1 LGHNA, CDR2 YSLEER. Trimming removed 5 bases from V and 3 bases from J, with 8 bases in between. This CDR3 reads CASSIGGGNTIYF. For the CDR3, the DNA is TGCGCCAGCAGCATAGGAGGTGGAAACACCATATATTTT.

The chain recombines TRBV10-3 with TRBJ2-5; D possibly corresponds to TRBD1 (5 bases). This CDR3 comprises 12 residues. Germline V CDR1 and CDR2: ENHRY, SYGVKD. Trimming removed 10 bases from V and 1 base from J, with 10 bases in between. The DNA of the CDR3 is TGTGCCACCCAGGGATTCCAAGAGACCCAGTACTTC. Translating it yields CATQGFQETQYF.

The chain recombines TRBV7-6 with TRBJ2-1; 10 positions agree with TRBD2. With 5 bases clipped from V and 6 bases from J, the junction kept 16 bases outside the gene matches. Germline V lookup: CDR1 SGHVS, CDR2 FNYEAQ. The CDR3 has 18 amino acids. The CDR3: CASSVISGGNDKVNEQFF. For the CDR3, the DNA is TGTGCCAGCAGCGTTATTAGCGGGGGGAACGATAAAGTCAATGAGCAGTTCTTC.

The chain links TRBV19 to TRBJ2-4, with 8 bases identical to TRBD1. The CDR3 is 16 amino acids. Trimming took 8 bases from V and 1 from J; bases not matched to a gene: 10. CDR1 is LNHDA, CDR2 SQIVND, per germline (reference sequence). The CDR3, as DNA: TGTGCCAGTGGAATGACAGGGGTTGTCGCCAAAAACATTCAGTACTTC. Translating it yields CASGMTGVVAKNIQYF.